This T cell receptor beta chain was sequenced during a study of control samples from healthy donors and cancer patients. V was shortened by 1 base and J by 8 bases, with 17 bases between the two germline ends. This CDR3 has 15 amino acids. Germline V gives CDR1 MNHEY, CDR2 SMNVEV (reference sequence). Data came from immunoSEQ multiplex PCR; TCRdb stores just in-frame clones and leaves some out. The table lists 150,000 to 200,000 clones, around nine tenths of them singletons. The sequence was obtained from a man between 18 and 35 years old in good health. The sample taken for sequencing was blood. This chain connects TRBV27 to TRBJ1-1; TRBD1 is a possible D gene (5 bases). CDR3 DNA sequence: TGTGCCAGCAGTTTATATGGGGGGGGAGTCTCCGAAGCTTTCTTT. Amino acid sequence: CASSLYGGGVSEAFF.